Each of the 5 T cell receptor beta chains below was sequenced from the same sample in a study of CD8+CD57+ T cells in acquired aplastic anemia. The use of genomic DNA as template underpinned the TCR beta VDJ and CDR3 profiling. From the reads, TCRdb called clonotypes with MiXCR, one entry per CDR3 protein. The sample includes 120,000 or so distinct CDR3 sequences, 48% of them seen just once. Input material: sorted CD4+, CD8+, or CD8+CD57+ T cells (not recorded which) from PBMCs. These receptors came from a human donor in good health, serving as a control.

This clonotype has at least ten counts. The chain uses TRBV6-1 and TRBJ1-5; D possibly corresponds to TRBD1 (6 bases). The V end lost 6 bases, the J end lost 6 bases, and 27 bases lay between the germline ends. This CDR3 contains 18 residues. In germline, CDR1 is MNHNS, CDR2 SASEGT. The CDR3 loop is CASSRYEGGRGGSQPQHF. CDR3 in DNA: TGTGCCAGCAGCCGATATGAGGGGGGAAGAGGCGGGAGTCAGCCCCAGCATTTT.

This clonotype was detected only a few times. Since a much larger clone is just one base distant, this may be a read error. V gene TRBV14 combines with J gene TRBJ2-1; the D is unclear. Germline-derived CDR1 and CDR2 are SGHDN and FVKESK. The CDR3 runs to 14 residues. The CDR3 DNA sequence: TGTGCCAGCAGCTACGGGCCGTCCTACAGTGAGCAGTTCTTC. This encodes CASSYGPSYSEQFF.

The rearrangement links TRBV7-2 to TRBJ2-1, with D possibly being TRBD1 (6 bases). Germline lookup yields CDR1 SGHTA and CDR2 FQGNSA. The V end lost 0 bases, the J end lost 7 bases, and 10 bases lay between the germline ends. The CDR3 has 14 residues. CDR3 coding DNA: TGTGCCAGCAGCTTAGCGGGGGCCGTAAATGAGCAGTTCTTC. Its protein is CASSLAGAVNEQFF.

The rearrangement joins TRBV2 to TRBJ1-5, with 9 bases identical to TRBD1. The CDR3 totals 14 residues. With V trimmed by 1 base and J by 7 bases, 2 bases remained unmatched. Germline V lookup: CDR1 SNHLY, CDR2 FYNNEI. CDR3 coding DNA: TGTGCCAGCAGTGAAGAACAGGGGGCACAGCCCCAGCATTTT. Its translation is CASSEEQGAQPQHF.

For this clonotype: This CDR3 is missing its conserved last phenylalanine or tryptophan, likely due to a read error. The CDR3, as DNA: TGTGCCAGCTCACCAACCGGGACAGAGAACACTGAAGCTTTCCTT. Translation gives CASSPTGTENTEAFL. The chain uses TRBV18 and TRBJ1-1, with TRBD1 matching over 7 bases. This CDR3 region has 15 residues. The V segment lost 2 bases and the J segment 1 base; nucleotides outside the gene matches: 4. The V gene's germline CDR1 is KGHSH and CDR2 LQKENI.